A selection of T cell receptor beta chains follows, all from one sample in a study of cytotoxic CD8 clonotypes in ibrutinib-treated CLL. Clones were read by immunoSEQ multiplex PCR, and TCRdb kept only the in-frame ones, dropping some. The table includes about 140,000 clones, more than 75% detected once. The sequences come from PBMCs, collected after 36 months of ibrutinib treatment. All receptors derive from a human donor with chronic lymphocytic leukemia. Each CDR3 is given without its conserved first and last residue.

v_call cdr3_aa
TRBV13 ASSSWTSGETQY
TRBV10-1 ASTDRGGFQPQH
TRBV10-3 AISDPGVRNTEAF
TRBV7-7 ASSYRLAGVSEQF
TRBV5-1 ASSLGPLRTNIQY
TRBV2 ASSNGYGYT
TRBV6-5 ASSSFSAYSYEQY
TRBV7-9 ASSLQGNSYNEQF
TRBV6-4 ASQPWTGNYGYT
TRBV10-2 ASRATGPGELF
TRBV5-1 ASSSGRDPAKNIQY
TRBV23-1 ASRIWTTGSPEAF
TRBV10-2 ASSPGSNQPQH
TRBV6-1 ARPTDGYEQY
TRBV10-3 AIRETGDHYEQY
TRBV11-2 ASSFSSGGGAYNEQF
TRBV5-1 ASSLAPRTGHPYEQY
TRBV5-6 ASSTPDRGRVHGYT
TRBV19 ASSILPSGTGIQETQY
TRBV18 ASSRRDSYEQY
TRBV15 ATSRGTENYGYT
TRBV5-1 ASKGQDQETQY
TRBV30 AWSLGRVANYGYT
TRBV18 ASSLGWFENEAF
TRBV4-1 ASSQDGKGYQPQH
TRBV5-1 ASSLDKETQY
TRBV7-3 ASSPQRGNEAF
TRBV6-6 ASSYPNSPSQETQY
TRBV11-2 ASSVIAYNSPLH
TRBV5-1 ASSLGLGGGPDNSPLH
TRBV10-3 AISAGPGNTIY
TRBV11-2 ASRAGTSAYNEQF
TRBV28 ASSPPSLYNEQF
TRBV11-3 ASSPRPSGRGEMTGNTIY
TRBV5-8 ASSFGQVQDEQY
TRBV6-1 ASSEFTEREQY
TRBV6-5 ASSYSYSLRSDTQY
TRBV27 ASRTTGTDTQY
TRBV5-1 ASSPTGTNEKLF
TRBV12-5 ASGLVLGRLDYGYT
TRBV11-3 ASSHTEPATTDTQY
TRBV5-1 ASSVTGRGTNEKLF